These 9 T cell receptor beta chains share one sample of origin, sequenced in a study of OX40 agonist ivuxolimab in advanced cancers. The repertoire was sequenced with immunoSEQ multiplex PCR; TCRdb's copy has only in-frame clones and lacks some. The data show 30,000 to 40,000 clones, about 84% seen once. The source material was CD4+ or CD8+ T cells sorted from blood, sampled in a trial of the OX40 agonist ivuxolimab. These receptors came from an adult with an advanced solid tumor such as melanoma, head and neck, liver or kidney cancer.

The chain combines TRBV15 with TRBJ1-3; D possibly corresponds to TRBD1 (6 bases). Trimming shortened V by 3 bases and J by 0 bases, and 15 bases separated the two germline ends. Germline V lookup: CDR1 LNHNV, CDR2 YYDKDF (reference sequence). The CDR3 runs 17 residues. The CDR3 loop reads CATSSGVGGYSGNTIYF. For the CDR3, the DNA is TGTGCCACCAGCAGTGGGGTGGGGGGCTACTCTGGAAACACCATATATTTT.

V is TRBV6-1 and J is TRBJ1-5; D is perhaps TRBD1 (6 bases). The CDR3 has 14 amino acids. V lost 3 bases and J 4 bases, leaving 10 bases between the germline ends. The germline CDR1 and CDR2 sequences are MNHNS and SASEGT. CDR3 nucleotides: TGTGCCAGCAGTGAGGGAGGGGGGAATCAGCCCCAGCATTTT. Residues: CASSEGGGNQPQHF.

The chain is built from TRBV11-1 and TRBJ2-7; 11 nucleotides align to TRBD2. Germline lookup yields CDR1 SGHAT and CDR2 FQDESV (reference sequence). The CDR3 has 15 amino acids. V lost 5 bases to trimming and J lost 5 bases; unmatched junction nucleotides: 8. The CDR3, as DNA: TGTGCCAGCAGCAACTCGACTAGCGGGGCGGACGAGCAGTACTTC. This gives the protein CASSNSTSGADEQYF.

The rearrangement joins TRBV7-6 to TRBJ1-2; 11 nucleotides line up with TRBD1. The V segment lost 4 bases and the J segment 8 bases; nucleotides outside the gene matches: 6. The germline V gene has CDR1 SGHVS and CDR2 FNYEAQ. CDR3 length: 14 amino acids. CDR3 DNA sequence: TGTGCCAGCAGCTCAGGACAGGGGGCACGAGGCTACACCTTC. Protein product: CASSSGQGARGYTF.

This chain joins TRBV7-6 and TRBJ2-7; the match to TRBD1 covers 9 bases. V was pared by 4 bases and J by 6 bases, with 1 base of the junction left unmatched. CDR1 and CDR2 (germline): SGHVS, FNYEAQ. This CDR3 is 12 amino acids long. CDR3 residues: CASSSDRGEQYF. CDR3 nucleotide sequence: TGTGCCAGCAGCTCGGACAGGGGCGAGCAGTACTTC.

In nucleotides, the CDR3 is TGTGCCAGCAGTGATCTTTTAACAGGGGGCGACTATGGCTACACCTTC. Residues: CASSDLLTGGDYGYTF. The chain couples TRBV25-1 to TRBJ1-2; 9 nucleotides agree with TRBD1. With V trimmed by 3 bases and J by 3 bases, 8 bases remained unmatched. From germline, CDR1 is MGHDK and CDR2 SYGVNS. The CDR3 sequence is 16 residues long.

The chain couples TRBV30 to TRBJ2-7, with D unresolved. Between the trimmed V and J ends, which lost 1 base and 3 bases, there was a span of 7 bases. Germline V gene data show CDR1 as GTSNPN and CDR2 as SVGIG (reference sequence). The CDR3 is made up of 12 amino acids. The CDR3 loop reads CAWSGDIYEQYF. CDR3 DNA sequence: TGTGCCTGGAGTGGAGACATCTACGAGCAGTACTTC.

V and J are TRBV7-6 and TRBJ1-3; 9 bases map to TRBD1. Germline V gene lookup returns CDR1 SGHVS and CDR2 FNYEAQ. V gave up 5 bases and J gave up 3 bases; unmatched junction bases: 11. The CDR3 has 17 residues. CDR3 protein: CASSQPGQGLIGNTIYF. DNA for the CDR3: TGTGCCAGCAGCCAACCGGGACAGGGTCTTATTGGAAACACCATATATTTT.

The V and J genes are TRBV5-6 and TRBJ1-2; TRBD1 is a possible D gene (5 bases). This CDR3 comprises 15 residues. Germline-derived CDR1 and CDR2 are SGHDT and YYEEEE. V dropped 4 bases and J dropped 7 bases, with 20 bases sitting between them. CDR3 residues: CASSTRQRISSGYTF. The CDR3 DNA is TGTGCCAGCAGCACACGACAGAGGATAAGTTCTGGCTACACCTTC.